This section outlines one T cell receptor beta chain sequence together with its context. What it recognizes is unknown. At one end, the junction sequence differs from germline, possibly due to a read error. This sample is part of a study of shared clonotypes between healthy human individuals. Measured with immunoSEQ multiplex PCR; TCRdb has only the in-frame clones, and not every one. The sample includes about 680,000 clones, 92% of them seen just once. Germline V gene sequence: CDR1 SNHLY, CDR2 FYNNEI. The CDR3 loop spans 16 amino acids. Study-wide findings and caveats: Clonotypes that were shared across a handful of donors made up about 4.5% of naive CD4 clonotypes. Lower generation probabilities were found for non-shared clonotypes than for those shared by all four donors. Generally, naive subsets came out with larger estimated richness than memory subsets.

CD45RO-negative cells were positively selected for CCR7, leaving out terminally differentiated effector memory CD45RA+ cells. Recent acute infections and vaccinations were absent in the healthy HIV-negative adult donors. The TCR sequence derives from a man aged 25 to 40 in good health. Sequencing used naive CD8+ T cells sorted from blood. V gene TRBV2 combines with J gene TRBJ2-2, with TRBD1 identical over 10 bases. As DNA, the CDR3 is TGTGCCAGCAGGTGGACAGGGGGAACGAAAACCGGGGAGCTGTTTTTT. This sequence encodes CASRWTGGTKTGELFF.